This T cell receptor (beta chain) is from a study of technical replicates of blood from several donors. The method was immunoSEQ multiplex PCR; TCRdb's version includes in-frame clones alone and lacks a portion of them. The sample carries fewer than 100,000 clones, under 95% recorded once. V was pared by 1 base and J by 7 bases, with 15 bases of the junction left unmatched. Per germline, CDR1 SGHRS and CDR2 YFSETQ. The CDR3 extends over 18 amino acids. The chain uses TRBV5-1 and TRBJ2-1, with TRBD1 identical over 9 bases. Sequenced: T cells isolated from PBMCs. The receptor comes from a human donor in good health. This CDR3 reads CASSLIPGGTGTINEQFF. The CDR3 DNA sequence: TGCGCCAGCAGCTTGATACCCGGCGGGACAGGGACAATAAATGAGCAGTTCTTC.